The 4 T cell receptor beta chains listed next were all sequenced from one sample in a study of shared T cell receptors in the human thymus. The protocol was immunoSEQ multiplex PCR, while the TCRdb copy is restricted to in-frame clones and leaves out a portion. The data hold 640,000 or so clones, with 80% to 90% observed a single time. These same records also appear under a second study, on human thymus T cells.

The sequenced sample consisted of thymocytes. The receptors stem from a boy less than two years old with a congenital heart defect.

The chain recombines TRBV6-4 with TRBJ2-2; D possibly corresponds to TRBD1 (6 bases). Germline assignment: CDR1 MRHNA and CDR2 SNTAGT. With 3 bases removed from V and 5 bases from J, the gap between germline ends came to 10 bases. The CDR3 length is 14 residues. This CDR3 is CASSEGRGTGELFF. The CDR3 nucleotides are TGTGCCAGCAGTGAGGGCAGGGGAACCGGGGAGCTGTTTTTT.

This clone was found a few times. V is TRBV6-5 and J is TRBJ1-4; D is unresolved. The CDR3 loop spans 13 amino acids. V gave up 4 bases and J gave up 5 bases, with 8 bases separating them. Germline V gene lookup returns CDR1 MNHEY and CDR2 SVGAGI. The CDR3 coding sequence is TGTGCCAGCAGTTTTGGCGGCAATGAAAAACTGTTTTTT. Amino acid sequence: CASSFGGNEKLFF.

The V gene is TRBV9, the J gene TRBJ2-3; D is unclear. Germline V gene data show CDR1 as SGDLS and CDR2 as YYNGEE. Between the trimmed V and J ends, which lost 4 bases and 3 bases, there was a span of 15 bases. CDR3 size: 15 residues. The CDR3 region has the DNA TGTGCCAGCAGCTCAAACAGTACCCGGACAGATACGCAGTATTTT. Translated: CASSSNSTRTDTQYF.

The V call is TRBV28, the J call TRBJ1-2; possible D gene TRBD1, 5 bases. The CDR3 is 16 amino acids. Trimming removed 4 bases from V and 1 base from J, with 16 bases in between. CDR1 MDHEN and CDR2 SYDVKM come from the germline V gene. CDR3 sequence (DNA): TGTGCCAGCAGTTCCCCAGGGCCGACTCTTAACTATGGCTACACCTTC. Translation: CASSSPGPTLNYGYTF.